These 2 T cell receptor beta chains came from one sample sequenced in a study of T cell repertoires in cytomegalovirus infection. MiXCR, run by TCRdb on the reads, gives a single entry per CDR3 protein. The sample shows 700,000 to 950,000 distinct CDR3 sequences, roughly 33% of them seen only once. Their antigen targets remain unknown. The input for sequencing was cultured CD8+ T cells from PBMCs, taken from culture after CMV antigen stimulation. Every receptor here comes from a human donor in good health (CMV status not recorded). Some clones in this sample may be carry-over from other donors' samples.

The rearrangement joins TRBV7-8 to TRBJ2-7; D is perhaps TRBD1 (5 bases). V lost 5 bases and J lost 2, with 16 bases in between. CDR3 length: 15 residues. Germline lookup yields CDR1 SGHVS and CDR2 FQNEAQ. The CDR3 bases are TGTGCCAGCAGCGAAACGGCACAGGCCCCCTACGAGCAGTACTTC. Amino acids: CASSETAQAPYEQYF.

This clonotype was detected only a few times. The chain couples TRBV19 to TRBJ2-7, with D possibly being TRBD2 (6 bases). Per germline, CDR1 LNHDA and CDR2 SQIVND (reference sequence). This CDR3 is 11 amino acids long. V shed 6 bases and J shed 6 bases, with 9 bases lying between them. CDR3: CASRMGGEQYF. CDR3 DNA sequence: TGTGCCAGTAGGATGGGAGGCGAGCAGTACTTC.